Below, 5 T cell receptor beta chains from the same sample are listed, as sequenced in a study of identical twins (dated by TCRdb to 2016 to 2017). Library prep was done by 5' RACE. Instrument on record: Illumina HiSeq 2000. TCRdb reran the public reads through fastp at Q25 and MiXCR, keeping productive beta chains. Rows merge per CDR3 protein into single entries with the most common DNA and genes. The sample records around 670,000 distinct CDR3 sequences, 5.5% to 6.5% of which are singletons. Together, the top ten hold approximately 1.6% of the sample. The sequenced sample consisted of naive T cells sorted from blood. The cell subset or site label, read with the paper, signifies: cells isolated with a human naive T-cell isolation kit. These receptors came from a young man in good health.

This clonotype was recorded a few times. V is TRBV12-3 or TRBV12-4 and J is TRBJ2-1; 9 bases fit TRBD2. V trimming: 5 bases; J trimming: 8 bases; junction bases outside the gene matches: 16. The CDR3 consists of 17 residues. CDR3 sequence reads: CASSPLVFSGRVDEQFF. CDR3 in DNA: TGTGCCAGCAGTCCCCTGGTGTTTAGCGGGAGAGTCGATGAGCAGTTCTTC.

This rearrangement joins TRBV28 to TRBJ2-1; TRBD1 might be the D (6 bases). CDR1 and CDR2 from the germline V gene are MDHEN and SYDVKM. This CDR3 spans 16 amino acids. The V end lost 4 bases, the J end lost 2 bases, and 15 bases lay between the germline ends. The CDR3 loop reads CASSSNTGMPYNEQFF. The CDR3 nucleotides are TGTGCCAGCAGTTCCAACACAGGGATGCCCTACAATGAGCAGTTCTTC.

This clonotype was picked up many times. The chain joins TRBV5-1 to TRBJ1-5; D unresolved. V lost 8 bases, J lost 6 bases, and 15 bases lay in between. The CDR3 covers 13 residues. CDR1 is SGHRS, CDR2 YFSETQ, per germline. CDR3 sequence reads: CASLLYGIQPQHF. The CDR3 DNA reads as TGCGCCAGTCTCCTATACGGGATTCAGCCCCAGCATTTT.

The CDR3 DNA is TGTGCCACCAACATAGCGGGAGGTACGCAGTATTTT. Its protein product is CATNIAGGTQYF. This chain uses TRBV2 with TRBJ2-3, with 10 positions matching TRBD2. Trimming cost V 10 bases and J 8 bases; bases outside gene matches: 6. Germline CDR1 reads SNHLY; CDR2 reads FYNNEI. The CDR3 spans 12 residues.

V gene TRBV5-6 combines with J gene TRBJ1-2, with unresolved D. CDR3 length: 14 residues. Per the germline V gene, CDR1 is SGHDT and CDR2 is YYEEEE. The V and J ends lost 7 bases and 4 bases respectively, with 17 bases between them. In DNA form, the CDR3 reads TGTGCCAGCGCTGCGGCAGGACCAGTCTATGGCTACACCTTC. Encoded protein: CASAAAGPVYGYTF.